These T cell receptor beta chains were read from a single sample in a study of cytomegalovirus exposure and HLA in healthy donors. The repertoire was sequenced with immunoSEQ multiplex PCR; TCRdb's copy has only in-frame clones and lacks some. This table has approximately 130,000 clones, around 79% appearing once. The sample consisted of PBMCs. The receptors derive from a woman between 18 and 29 years old in good health and CMV-seronegative. Both conserved end residues are part of each CDR3.

cdr3_length j_call v_call cdr3_aa
13 TRBJ1-1 TRBV4-1 CASSQVQGAEAFF
16 TRBJ2-6 TRBV30 CAWSVPSLPGANGLTF
14 TRBJ2-3 TRBV27 CASRRTGSTDTQYF
16 TRBJ1-1 TRBV18 CASSPVHLGANTEAFF
17 TRBJ2-7 TRBV28 CASSLTLGTVEENEQYF
14 TRBJ2-1 TRBV4-2 CASSQDSLGNEQFF
15 TRBJ2-7 TRBV10-3 CATAAGERDSYEQYF
16 TRBJ2-1 TRBV9 CASSPPGVADYNEQFF
17 TRBJ1-3 TRBV11-2 CASSLDRQGARGNTIYF
16 TRBJ1-6 TRBV5-6 CASSLGPGQGNSPLHF
14 TRBJ2-7 TRBV29-1 CSIRGLAGGEEQYF
16 TRBJ1-5 TRBV27 CASSPLGHLSNQPQHF
14 TRBJ2-7 TRBV5-1 CASSNYRVNDEQYF
16 TRBJ1-1 TRBV5-1 CASSPDPGQRSAEAFF
12 TRBJ2-7 TRBV7-9 CASSVDNYEQYF
13 TRBJ1-2 TRBV7-2 CASSLDRVAGYTF
13 TRBJ1-1 TRBV6-5 CASSYGLTGEAFF
8 TRBJ1-2 TRBV29-1 CSVVGYTF
15 TRBJ2-1 TRBV7-9 CASSSRDYDNNEQFF
15 TRBJ2-1 TRBV5-6 CASTRGQGGYNEQFF
14 TRBJ1-1 TRBV18 CASSPRQGGTEAFF
14 TRBJ2-2 TRBV30 CAWSVHSSGGELFF
13 TRBJ1-1 TRBV2 CASKREGNTEAFF
15 TRBJ2-2 TRBV7-2 CASTPGSGNTGELFF
16 TRBJ1-4 TRBV5-1 CASSLGQGPANEKLFF
14 TRBJ1-3 TRBV5-8 CASSLGSIGNTIYF
12 TRBJ1-2 TRBV11-2 CASSWGGSGYTF
14 TRBJ1-2 TRBV15 CATSTRRTNYGYTF
13 TRBJ2-3 TRBV9 CASGGSPTDTQYF
15 TRBJ2-7 TRBV27 CASSLRAGGPYEQYF
14 TRBJ1-2 TRBV6-1 CASRIWTGPGGYTF
15 TRBJ2-1 TRBV27 CASSRRLAGMDEQFF
18 TRBJ2-1 TRBV4-1 CASSQDLVGRESYNEQFF
14 TRBJ2-7 TRBV7-3 CASSPLGQSYEQYF
17 TRBJ1-1 TRBV5-1 CASSPHWPKTGEEGAFF
17 TRBJ2-2 TRBV9 CASSVRGGSFSTGELFF
15 TRBJ1-1 TRBV18 CASSPRMGGSTEAFF
16 TRBJ2-7 TRBV2 CASSDRDRANFYEQYF
16 TRBJ1-6 TRBV27 CASSLQGSSYNSPLHF
16 TRBJ1-3 TRBV7-6 CASSYRVAKGGNTIYF
12 TRBJ1-2 TRBV18 CASSPGLRGYTF